This T cell receptor (beta chain) was obtained from a study of blood T cells in healthy people across ages. Regarding the study as a whole: TCR beta diversity correlated strongly with naive T cell percentage. Any changes in expanded clonotypes were possibly confounded, as donor CMV status remained unknown.

This clonotype has only a few counts. Its matching antigen is unknown. It was with a sample-barcoded 5' primer and a J-beta primer mix that a second PCR of roughly 7 to 12 cycles was run. A template-switch adaptor that had 12 random nucleotides put a tag on each cDNA molecule. Every sample returned 2.5 million or more CDR3-containing paired-end reads. TCRdb reprocessed the 5' RACE reads with MiXCR, giving one entry per CDR3 protein. The sample consists of about 1.1 million distinct CDR3 sequences, approximately 38% of them appearing once. Deletions cut 5 bases from V and 2 bases from J, with 18 bases between. Germline loops: CDR1 DFQATT, CDR2 SNEGSKA (reference sequence). This CDR3 is built from 15 residues.

The TCR was taken from a man aged 18 to 29 in good health. The material sequenced was blood. The chain employs TRBV20-1 and TRBJ2-5; D assignment may be TRBD1 or TRBD2 (5 bases each). For the CDR3, the DNA is TGCAGTGCTCCACTACCGGGACGGCGGCAAGAGACCCAGTACTTC. This sequence encodes CSAPLPGRRQETQYF.